The subject of this entry is one T cell receptor (beta chain). What it recognizes is unknown. Roughly 200 ng DNA, tens of thousands of T cell genomes, went into each sorted-subset replicate PCR. Produced via immunoSEQ multiplex PCR; TCRdb's table is partial and in-frame only. The sample holds about 1.1 million clones, about 80% seen once. This sample is part of a study of shared clonotypes between healthy human individuals. Looking at the study overall: Researchers assigned three CD4 naive, three CD4 memory, two CD8 naive and one CD8 memory plate to each donor.

Study observations and caveats: An expected dependence of interdonor clonotype sharing on sequencing depth was noted. Between a few donors, naive CD4 clonotypes were shared at a level of around 5.1%.

This CDR3 comprises 15 residues. This sequence originates from a man younger than 35 in good health. Some clones in this sample may be carry-over from other donors' samples. The sequencing sample was made of memory CD4+ T cells from PBMCs. Specified subset: CD45RA-negative fraction. This rearrangement joins TRBV21-1 to TRBJ1-1; TRBD1 was called by the table and not checked on the DNA. TRBV21-1 is classified as a pseudogene. The CDR3 nucleotides read TGTGCCAGCAGCATTCACGGACAGGGTGGGACTGAAGCTTTCTTT. It yields the protein CASSIHGQGGTEAFF.